This TCR beta chain came from a study of blood T cell repertoires in COVID-19. Study background: Sites across the United States, Italy and Spain contributed samples from acute and convalescent COVID-19. PBMCs, B-cell-depleted T cells, or T cells provided the cDNA or gDNA that made up the material.

There are 13 residues in the CDR3. Trimming removed 3 bases at V and 1 base at J, with 5 bases between. Germline CDR1 reads SGHNT; CDR2 reads YENEEA. In the source study's methods: Estimates of nucleated cell counts were drawn from the amplification of reference gene primers. This table comes from immunoSEQ multiplex PCR, and its TCRdb copy is limited to in-frame clones, with some not included. The V and J calls and clone size come from that table; D and trimming were worked out from the DNA. The top ten clones hold approximately 17% of a sample with roughly 100,000 clones, roughly 87% of them seen once.

This sequence joins TRBV11-3 and TRBJ2-3; D is ambiguous. This TCR came from a woman aged 80 or over in a cohort sampled during active COVID-19. The sample taken for sequencing was peripheral blood. In DNA, the CDR3 is TGTGCCAGCAGCTTCCCAGGCACAGATACGCAGTATTTT. Residues: CASSFPGTDTQYF.